The rows below give T cell receptor beta chains drawn from one sample of a study of T cell responses to AZD1222 COVID-19 vaccine. TCRdb keeps only in-frame clones here, not all; method: immunoSEQ multiplex PCR. The sample includes 150,000 to 200,000 clones, about 87% of them seen just once. The material sequenced was peripheral blood, taken on day 0 of MenACWY control vaccination. The receptors originated from an adult in good health. Both conserved end residues are part of each CDR3. The D gene is left open where the match is weak. Size tells how often a clone was seen (once, few, many) or the class of an expanded clone, and some rows leave it out.

j_call: TRBJ2-5; v_call: TRBV7-3; d_call: TRBD1; clone_size: once; cdr3_aa: CASSLDRGTQYF; cdr3_nt: TGTGCCAGCAGTCTCGACAGGGGGACCCAGTACTTC
j_call: TRBJ2-7; v_call: TRBV19; d_call: TRBD1; clone_size: -; cdr3_aa: CASRQTGGEQYF; cdr3_nt: TGTGCCAGTAGACAGACAGGGGGCGAGCAGTACTTC
j_call: TRBJ2-7; v_call: TRBV6-5; d_call: -; clone_size: -; cdr3_aa: CASSYRGSSSTYEQYF; cdr3_nt: TGTGCCAGCAGTTACAGGGGGTCTTCCTCTACCTACGAGCAGTACTTC
j_call: TRBJ1-5; v_call: TRBV19; d_call: TRBD1; clone_size: -; cdr3_aa: CASSIRTGGVEYSNQPQHF; cdr3_nt: TGTGCCAGTAGTATAAGGACAGGGGGCGTTGAGTATAGCAATCAGCCCCAGCATTTT
j_call: TRBJ2-7; v_call: TRBV7-2; d_call: TRBD1; clone_size: -; cdr3_aa: CASSLARQGYYEQYF; cdr3_nt: TGTGCCAGCAGCTTAGCCCGACAGGGATATTACGAGCAGTACTTC
j_call: TRBJ1-1; v_call: TRBV4-3; d_call: -; clone_size: once; cdr3_aa: CASSQDAGRNTEAFF; cdr3_nt: TGCGCCAGCAGCCAAGACGCAGGGCGGAACACTGAAGCTTTCTTT
j_call: TRBJ2-3; v_call: TRBV4-2; d_call: TRBD2; clone_size: once; cdr3_aa: CASSQSRGGGDTQYF; cdr3_nt: TGTGCCAGCAGCCAGTCGCGGGGGGGCGGGGATACGCAGTATTTT
j_call: TRBJ2-1; v_call: TRBV2; d_call: -; clone_size: -; cdr3_aa: CASSTLSLNLYNEQFF; cdr3_nt: TGTGCCAGCAGTACTCTCTCCCTGAACCTCTACAATGAGCAGTTCTTC
j_call: TRBJ1-1; v_call: TRBV3-1/TRBV3-2; d_call: -; clone_size: once; cdr3_aa: CASSHQQRPEAFF; cdr3_nt: TGTGCCAGCAGCCATCAGCAGAGACCTGAAGCTTTCTTT
j_call: TRBJ2-5; v_call: TRBV2; d_call: -; clone_size: once; cdr3_aa: CASSVQNQETQYF; cdr3_nt: TGTGCCAGCAGTGTACAGAACCAAGAGACCCAGTACTTC
j_call: TRBJ1-2; v_call: TRBV19; d_call: TRBD1; clone_size: -; cdr3_aa: CASTPGTGVNYGYTF; cdr3_nt: TGTGCCAGTACTCCCGGGACAGGTGTTAACTATGGCTACACCTTC
j_call: TRBJ2-5; v_call: TRBV2; d_call: TRBD2; clone_size: once; cdr3_aa: CASSDPLAGSLGVQETQYF; cdr3_nt: TGTGCCAGCAGTGATCCCCTAGCGGGATCCTTAGGGGTCCAAGAGACCCAGTACTTC
j_call: TRBJ1-3; v_call: TRBV5-8; d_call: -; clone_size: -; cdr3_aa: CASSFTITGNTIYF; cdr3_nt: TGTGCCAGCAGCTTCACTATTACTGGAAACACCATATATTTT
j_call: TRBJ2-1; v_call: TRBV6-5; d_call: -; clone_size: -; cdr3_aa: CASTGSENSYNEQFF; cdr3_nt: TGTGCCAGCACGGGTTCGGAAAACTCCTACAATGAGCAGTTCTTC
j_call: TRBJ2-4; v_call: TRBV5-5; d_call: TRBD2; clone_size: -; cdr3_aa: CASSLGVAGDIQYF; cdr3_nt: TGTGCCAGCAGCTTGGGGGTAGCGGGAGACATTCAGTACTTC
j_call: TRBJ1-5; v_call: TRBV5-1; d_call: -; clone_size: -; cdr3_aa: CASSWGDSNQPQHF; cdr3_nt: TGCGCCAGCAGCTGGGGGGATAGCAATCAGCCCCAGCATTTT
j_call: TRBJ1-2; v_call: TRBV12-3/TRBV12-4; d_call: -; clone_size: -; cdr3_aa: CASSGRRGYGYTF; cdr3_nt: TGTGCCAGCAGTGGCAGGCGGGGGTATGGCTACACCTTC
j_call: TRBJ2-3; v_call: TRBV28; d_call: TRBD2; clone_size: -; cdr3_aa: CASSSLAGGGGHVYTQYF; cdr3_nt: TGTGCCAGCAGTTCCCTAGCGGGAGGGGGGGGTCACGTATATACGCAGTATTTT
j_call: TRBJ1-2; v_call: TRBV19; d_call: TRBD1; clone_size: -; cdr3_aa: CASREGQANYGYTF; cdr3_nt: TGTGCCAGTAGGGAAGGACAGGCAAACTATGGCTACACCTTC
j_call: TRBJ2-7; v_call: TRBV11-2; d_call: -; clone_size: -; cdr3_aa: CASSSLQYEQYF; cdr3_nt: TGTGCCAGCAGCAGCCTGCAGTACGAGCAGTACTTC
j_call: TRBJ2-2; v_call: TRBV11-2; d_call: TRBD1; clone_size: -; cdr3_aa: CASSLRDRGLSGTGELFF; cdr3_nt: TGTGCCAGCAGCTTACGGGACAGGGGGCTATCGGGCACCGGGGAGCTGTTTTTT
j_call: TRBJ1-2; v_call: TRBV28; d_call: -; clone_size: -; cdr3_aa: CASTPPGLARNYGYTF; cdr3_nt: TGTGCCAGCACTCCCCCCGGTTTAGCCCGTAACTATGGCTACACCTTC
j_call: TRBJ2-6; v_call: TRBV3-1/TRBV3-2; d_call: TRBD2; clone_size: -; cdr3_aa: CASSQGGSGRTSGANVLTF; cdr3_nt: TGTGCCAGCAGCCAGGGGGGGTCAGGGAGAACCTCTGGGGCCAACGTCCTGACTTTC
j_call: TRBJ1-2; v_call: TRBV6-4; d_call: -; clone_size: -; cdr3_aa: CASSPGRGDYGYTF; cdr3_nt: TGTGCCAGCAGCCCCGGTAGGGGAGACTATGGCTACACCTTC
j_call: TRBJ2-3; v_call: TRBV7-9; d_call: TRBD2; clone_size: -; cdr3_aa: CASSYGLATDTQYF; cdr3_nt: TGTGCCAGCAGCTACGGACTAGCGACAGATACGCAGTATTTT
j_call: TRBJ1-3; v_call: TRBV28; d_call: -; clone_size: -; cdr3_aa: CASRVPFEGAGNTIYF; cdr3_nt: TGTGCCAGCCGAGTCCCGTTCGAGGGCGCTGGAAACACCATATATTTT